This is a list of T cell receptor beta chains from one sample in a study of vaccination and CD4 T cells after COVID-19. Which antigens these TCRs recognize remains unknown. TCRdb reprocessed the PCR reads via MiXCR and lists one record per CDR3 protein. The data contain about 12,000 distinct CDR3 sequences, around 60% of them seen just once; the ten biggest clones take up approximately 24%. The sequenced sample was CD4+ T cells from blood, cultured in vitro. The receptor set was obtained from a human donor who had recovered from COVID-19. Both conserved end residues are part of each CDR3. The D gene is left open where the match is weak. Not every row has a clone size; where given, it reads once, few, many or a size class.

length	size	J	V	D	DNA	CDR3
14	.	TRBJ2-5	TRBV2	.	TGTGCCAGCAGTCCCACGGCCCCGCCAGAGACCCAGTACTTC	CASSPTAPPETQYF
11	few	TRBJ2-3	TRBV25-1	.	TGTGCCAGCAGGGAAGCAGATACGCAGTATTTT	CASREADTQYF
13	.	TRBJ2-1	TRBV27	.	TGTGCCAGCAGTCGGAAAAGGGGAGATGAGCAGTTCTTC	CASSRKRGDEQFF
15	.	TRBJ1-5	TRBV20-1	TRBD1	TGCAGTGCCTATCGCGGGGGGACAGCCAATCAGCCCCAGCATTTT	CSAYRGGTANQPQHF
18	.	TRBJ2-7	TRBV6-1	TRBD1	TGTGCCAGCACAATACGGACAGGGGGATTCAACTTGGCCTACGAGCAGTACTTC	CASTIRTGGFNLAYEQYF
14	.	TRBJ1-5	TRBV28	.	TGTGCCAGCAGTTCGGCGGGAAGCAATCAGCCCCAGCATTTT	CASSSAGSNQPQHF
14	few	TRBJ2-1	TRBV20-1	.	TGCAGTGCTACATACCGGGTCTCCTACAATGAGCAGTTCTTC	CSATYRVSYNEQFF
14	few	TRBJ2-2	TRBV20-1	TRBD2	TGCAGTGCCCGGACTAGCGGGAACACCGGGGAGCTGTTTTTT	CSARTSGNTGELFF
14	.	TRBJ2-1	TRBV7-9	.	TGTGCCAGCAGCTTAGTGTGGTTCTACAATGAGCAGTTCTTC	CASSLVWFYNEQFF
14	.	TRBJ2-7	TRBV7-2	.	TGTGCCAGCAGCTTCGACTTCCAGACCTACGAGCAGTACTTC	CASSFDFQTYEQYF
14	.	TRBJ1-2	TRBV2	TRBD1	TGTGCCAGCGTCGACAGGGGGCGCCCCTATGGCTACACCTTC	CASVDRGRPYGYTF
12	.	TRBJ1-5	TRBV20-1	.	TGCAGTGCTAGGAGAAGCAATCAGCCCCAGCATTTT	CSARRSNQPQHF
16	.	TRBJ2-7	TRBV19	.	TGTGCCAGTAGTACCTCTGTCGGGAGAGGTACCTACGAGCAGTACTTC	CASSTSVGRGTYEQYF
14	once	TRBJ2-1	TRBV20-1	TRBD2	TGCAGCGGAAGACCGGGACTAGCTTCGTATGAGCAGTTCTTC	CSGRPGLASYEQFF
15	few	TRBJ1-5	TRBV20-1	.	TGCAGTGCTAGACCCCCGGGGGGGCTAGATCAGCCCCAGCATTTT	CSARPPGGLDQPQHF
14	medium-sized	TRBJ2-5	TRBV7-2	TRBD1	TGTGCCAGCAGCTCCCGACAGGGGGCGGAGACCCAGTACTTC	CASSSRQGAETQYF
15	few	TRBJ2-1	TRBV12-2	.	TGTGCAAGTCGCGTTCGTGGGCCGCGTTACAATGAGCAGTTCTTC	CASRVRGPRYNEQFF
15	.	TRBJ2-5	TRBV6-1	TRBD2	TGTGCCAGCAGACCGACTAGCGGGAGTTGGGAGACCCAGTACTTC	CASRPTSGSWETQYF
14	.	TRBJ1-2	TRBV15	TRBD1	TGTGCCACCAGCACTCACAGGGGGAACTATGGCTACACCTTC	CATSTHRGNYGYTF
13	.	TRBJ2-5	TRBV30	.	TGTGCCTGGAGTGTAGGATGGGGGGAGACCCAGTACTTC	CAWSVGWGETQYF
13	.	TRBJ1-1	TRBV27	.	TGTGCCAGCAGTGCCCGTCGAGGCGCTGAAGCTTTCTTT	CASSARRGAEAFF
13	.	TRBJ2-7	TRBV21-1	.	TGTGCCAGCATCGAAACTACCCGTCTGGGGCAGTACTTC	CASIETTRLGQYF
13	.	TRBJ1-1	TRBV20-1	.	TGCAGTGCTAGGGGCTCTACCCACACTGAAGCTTTCTTT	CSARGSTHTEAFF
16	once	TRBJ2-2	TRBV7-2	TRBD2	TGTGCCAGCAGCCCCTCGTCGGGACTAGCCTCCGGGGAGCTGTTTTTT	CASSPSSGLASGELFF
14	.	TRBJ2-2	TRBV4-2	.	TGTGCCAGCAGCCCTAATGGGAACACCGGGGAGCTGTTTTTT	CASSPNGNTGELFF
13	few	TRBJ1-1	TRBV18	.	TGTGCCAGCTCACTGCAGGAAAACACTGAAGCTTTCTTT	CASSLQENTEAFF
16	.	TRBJ2-1	TRBV12-3/TRBV12-4	TRBD2	TGTGCCAGCAGTCGCCAAGCCCTAGCGGGAACCAATGAGCAGTTCTTC	CASSRQALAGTNEQFF
14	.	TRBJ2-3	TRBV29-1	.	TGCAGCGTCTGGGGGGGGACACCCACAGATACGCAGTATTTT	CSVWGGTPTDTQYF
16	.	TRBJ1-5	TRBV20-1	.	TGCGGTGCTAACTACGCGGGGGGAGGGCAGGGTCAGCCCCAGCATTTT	CGANYAGGGQGQPQHF
15	few	TRBJ1-5	TRBV7-2	.	TGTGCCAGCAGCTTAATGCAGGGTAGCAATCAGCCCCAGCATTTT	CASSLMQGSNQPQHF
13	few	TRBJ2-5	TRBV7-2	.	TGTGCCAGCAGCTACACGGTTGGAGAGACCCAGTACTTC	CASSYTVGETQYF
14	.	TRBJ1-4	TRBV5-1	.	TGCGCCAGCAGATCCAGGGGCCATAATGAAAAACTGTTTTTT	CASRSRGHNEKLFF
15	.	TRBJ2-5	TRBV28	TRBD2	TGTGCCAGCAGTTTGGTTTTGGCGGGAGGGGAGACCCAGTACTTC	CASSLVLAGGETQYF
14	few	TRBJ1-1	TRBV21-1	.	TGTGCCAGCAGCCCCCGGACAGGGAACACTGAAGCTTTCTTT	CASSPRTGNTEAFF
14	.	TRBJ2-2	TRBV5-4	.	TGTGCCAGCAGCTTGTGGGGGGCGACCGGGGAGCTGTTTTTT	CASSLWGATGELFF
15	.	TRBJ2-5	TRBV5-6	TRBD1	TGTGCCAGCAGCCCAGGGACAGGGGATGGGGAGACCCAGTACTTC	CASSPGTGDGETQYF
14	.	TRBJ2-3	TRBV19	TRBD2	TGTGCCATATCAACTAGCGGGAGTCCAGATACGCAGTATTTT	CAISTSGSPDTQYF
13	.	TRBJ2-1	TRBV12-3/TRBV12-4	.	TGTGCCAGCAGTTCAAGATTGGGCAATGAGCAGTTCTTC	CASSSRLGNEQFF
15	.	TRBJ1-5	TRBV20-1	.	TGCAGTGCTAGATGGTCGGGGGGGTTCAATCAGCCCCAGCATTTT	CSARWSGGFNQPQHF
13	few	TRBJ1-6	TRBV15	.	TGTGCCACCAGTCCCAGGCAGAATTCACCCCTCCACTTT	CATSPRQNSPLHF
14	medium-sized	TRBJ2-6	TRBV19	.	TGTGCCAGTATTTCCCGAGGTGGGGCCAACGTCCTGACTTTC	CASISRGGANVLTF
14	.	TRBJ1-4	TRBV19	TRBD1	TGTGCCAGTAGTATGAGACAGGGGAATGAAAAACTGTTTTTT	CASSMRQGNEKLFF
14	few	TRBJ1-5	TRBV12-3/TRBV12-4	.	TGTGCCAGCAGTTTCTCCGGGGGCAATCAGCCCCAGCATTTT	CASSFSGGNQPQHF
15	.	TRBJ1-2	TRBV28	TRBD1	TGTGCCAGCAGATCGACAGGGTCAGCTAACTATGGCTACACCTTC	CASRSTGSANYGYTF
15	.	TRBJ2-2	TRBV24-1	.	TGTGCCACCAGTGACCCGGACGGGAACACCGGGGAGCTGTTTTTT	CATSDPDGNTGELFF
13	.	TRBJ2-7	TRBV2	.	TGTGCCAGCCGGCCGGACAGTACTTACGAGCAGTACTTC	CASRPDSTYEQYF
14	.	TRBJ1-6	TRBV4-1	.	TGCGCCAGCAGCCAAGGACAGAATAATTCACCCCTCCACTTT	CASSQGQNNSPLHF
15	.	TRBJ2-7	TRBV20-1	.	TGCAGTGCTAGCGGGGCTGGGGGCCAGCGCATCGAGCAGTACTTC	CSASGAGGQRIEQYF
16	few	TRBJ2-7	TRBV6-1	TRBD1	TGTGCCAGCAGTCGATCACCCGGGACAGCGAACTACGAGCAGTACTTC	CASSRSPGTANYEQYF
13	.	TRBJ2-7	TRBV6-1	TRBD2	TGTGCCAGCACTGCGGGGGGCCTGTACGAGCAGTACTTC	CASTAGGLYEQYF
13	.	TRBJ1-2	TRBV2	.	TGTGCCAGCAGCAGGGCGGTAAACTATGGCTACACCTTC	CASSRAVNYGYTF
11	.	TRBJ2-5	TRBV5-4	.	TGTGCCAGCAGCTTGGCGGAGACCCAGTACTTC	CASSLAETQYF
14	.	TRBJ2-2	TRBV20-1	.	TGCAGTGCTAGAGACGGGGGCAACACCGGGGAGCTGTTTTTT	CSARDGGNTGELFF
13	.	TRBJ2-5	TRBV7-9	.	TGTGCCAGCAGCCTTCTCCGGGCGGAGACCCAGTACTTC	CASSLLRAETQYF
14	once	TRBJ2-5	TRBV6-2/TRBV6-3	TRBD1	TGTGCCAGCAGTTATATGCAGGGGGCAGAGACCCAGTACTTC	CASSYMQGAETQYF
10	once	TRBJ2-1	TRBV20-1	.	TGCAGTGCAGGGTTGGGGTGGCAGTTCTTC	CSAGLGWQFF
14	.	TRBJ1-2	TRBV7-3	TRBD1	TGTGCCAGCAGCTTAGACAGGGCGGGCTATGGCTACACCTTC	CASSLDRAGYGYTF
12	.	TRBJ2-3	TRBV11-2	TRBD2	TGTGCAAGCGGGAGGTTAACAGATACGCAGTATTTT	CASGRLTDTQYF
14	.	TRBJ2-5	TRBV19	TRBD1	TGTGCCAGTAGTCTGGACAGGGCACAAGAGACCCAGTACTTC	CASSLDRAQETQYF